The 3 T cell receptor beta chains listed next were all sequenced from one sample in a study of CXCR3-negative and CXCR3-positive naive CD8 T cells. Study observations and caveats: Naive cells with CXCR3 showed TRB CDR3s that were more hydrophobic than those in CXCR3-negative naive cells.

For these receptors, no antigen is known. It was by 5' RACE with UMI labels that the TRB cDNA libraries were prepared. Following a re-call of the 5' RACE reads, TCRdb has one entry per CDR3 protein and lacks DNA. Reported are fewer than 90,000 distinct CDR3 sequences; the ten largest clones contain around 0.62%. Sequencing was carried out using naive CXCR3+ CD8+ T cells from blood. The subset here: CD45RO-CCR7+CD27+CD95- naive CD8+ T cells expressing CXCR3 (TNR3+). These receptors were collected from a human donor in good health. Some clones in this sample may be carry-over from other donors' samples.

V gene TRBV20-1 combines with J gene TRBJ2-1. In germline, CDR1 is DFQATT, CDR2 SNEGSKA (reference sequence). This CDR3 region has 15 residues. This CDR3 reads CSAREPERGYNEQFF.

The chain couples TRBV12-3 or TRBV12-4 to TRBJ1-2. CDR3 length: 11 residues. CDR3 sequence: CASALGDGYTF.

V is TRBV7-2 and J is TRBJ2-1; with no DNA, the TCRdb D assignment of TRBD2 cannot be verified. The CDR3 totals 16 residues. CDR1 and CDR2 (germline): SGHTA, FQGNSA. The CDR3 reads CASSVPLAGGPNEQFF.